These 24 T cell receptor beta chains share one sample of origin, sequenced in a study of blood T cell repertoires in COVID-19. Sequencing was performed with immunoSEQ multiplex PCR; in TCRdb, only in-frame clones are kept and a portion is missing. The data show some 50,000 clones, more than 75% seen once. Sequencing was carried out using peripheral blood. All receptors come from a woman older than 75 with acute or convalescent COVID-19.

This chain connects TRBV12-5 to TRBJ2-1; D may be TRBD2 (5 bases). Trimming removed 0 bases at V and 0 bases at J, with 12 bases between. The CDR3 is made up of 17 amino acids. Germline V gene sequence: CDR1 LGHNT, CDR2 FRNRAP. The CDR3 sequence: CASGLVLGIGSYNEQFF. For the CDR3, the DNA is TGTGCTAGTGGTTTGGTACTAGGTATAGGCTCCTACAATGAGCAGTTCTTC.

The J gene is TRBJ2-1, the V gene TRBV18; TRBD1 aligns across 7 bases. Unmatched junction bases numbered 4, after V lost 4 bases and J lost 7 bases. The germline V gene encodes CDR1 KGHSH and CDR2 LQKENI. The CDR3 is 13 residues long. In nucleotides, the CDR3 is TGTGCCAGCTCACAGGACAGGCGTAATGAGCAGTTCTTC. It encodes CASSQDRRNEQFF.

This chain connects TRBV27 to TRBJ2-7; maybe TRBD1 (6 bases). The CDR3 loop spans 14 amino acids. Trimming left V 5 bases short and J 3 bases short, with 14 bases between. CDR1 is MNHEY and CDR2 is SMNVEV in the germline V gene (reference sequence). The CDR3 spells CASSPRGAYYEQYF. CDR3 nucleotides: TGTGCCAGCAGTCCCAGGGGCGCCTACTACGAGCAGTACTTC.

The genes are TRBV3-1 (or the pseudogene TRBV3-2) and TRBJ2-1; D is perhaps TRBD2 (5 bases). Germline-derived CDR1 and CDR2 are LGHDT and YNNKEL (reference sequence). The V gene lost 1 base and the J gene lost 7 bases, with 14 bases spanning the gap. This CDR3 spans 15 amino acids. The CDR3 region is CASSQGRRGLNEQFF. CDR3 DNA: TGTGCCAGCAGCCAAGGGAGACGAGGACTTAATGAGCAGTTCTTC.

The chain uses TRBV2 and TRBJ1-2; 8 bases are a match to TRBD1. CDR3 size: 16 residues. The ends lost 7 bases at V and 3 bases at J; junction bases unmatched: 13. Germline V gene data show CDR1 as SNHLY and CDR2 as FYNNEI. The CDR3 protein is CASTGMGTGNYYGYTF. The CDR3 DNA sequence: TGTGCCAGCACTGGCATGGGGACAGGCAACTACTATGGCTACACCTTC.

V is TRBV11-2 and J is TRBJ2-7; TRBD2 matches 14 bases. CDR1 is SGHAT and CDR2 is FQNNGV in the germline V gene. J lost 5 bases, V lost 5 bases, and 14 bases had no gene match. The CDR3 sequence is 18 residues long. CDR3 nucleotide sequence: TGTGCCAGCAGCCCCCGAGGGACTAGCGGGAGTCTGAACCACGAGCAGTACTTC. It is translated as CASSPRGTSGSLNHEQYF. Full variable domain (outside the CDR3, taken from reference TRBV11-2 and TRBJ2-7): EAGVAQSPRYKIIEKRQSVAFWCNPISGHATLYWYQQILGQGPKLLIQFQNNGVVDDSQLPKDRFSAERLKGVDSTLKIQPAKLEDSAVYLCASSPRGTSGSLNHEQYFGPGTRLTVT.

V and J are TRBV6-6 and TRBJ2-2; TRBD1 aligns across 7 bases. Losses at the gene ends were 4 bases for V and 0 bases for J; bases not matched to a gene: 5. The CDR3 totals 16 residues. Germline V gene lookup returns CDR1 MNHNY and CDR2 SVGAGI (reference sequence). As DNA, the CDR3 is TGTGCCAGCAGTTCGCGGACAGGAGCGAACACCGGGGAGCTGTTTTTT. Protein sequence: CASSSRTGANTGELFF.

The chain employs TRBV2 and TRBJ1-6; 8 bases agree with TRBD1. Trimming took 3 bases from V and 9 from J; bases not matched to a gene: 4. The CDR3 contains 14 residues. Germline CDR1 SNHLY, CDR2 FYNNEI. This chain's CDR3 is CASSEWQGASPLHF. In DNA form, the CDR3 reads TGTGCCAGCAGTGAGTGGCAGGGGGCTTCACCCCTCCACTTT.

Here the CDR3 DNA reads TGTGCCAGCAGCTTTCTGGCTAGCGGGAGGGCAGATACGCAGTATTTT. Residues: CASSFLASGRADTQYF. The chain combines TRBV7-3 with TRBJ2-3, with TRBD2 matching 12 bases. The CDR3 extends over 16 amino acids. Germline CDR1 and CDR2: SGHTA and FQGTGA. The trim removed 3 bases at V and 4 bases at J, leaving 5 bases unmatched. Looking up the rest from reference TRBV7-3 and TRBJ2-3 gives the full variable domain: GAGVSQTPSNKVTEKGKYVELRCDPISGHTALYWYRQSLGQGPEFLIYFQGTGAADDSGLPNDRFFAVRPEGSVSTLKIQRTERGDSAVYLCASSFLASGRADTQYFGPGTRLTVL.

This chain joins TRBV7-6 and TRBJ2-1; the D gene is possibly TRBD2 (6 bases). CDR3 length: 15 residues. V lost 4 bases, J lost 0 bases, and 10 bases lay in between. Looked up from germline, CDR1 is SGHVS and CDR2 is FNYEAQ. The CDR3 DNA sequence: TGTGCCAGCAGCTCCCTAGCGAACTCCTACAATGAGCAGTTCTTC. Translated, it gives CASSSLANSYNEQFF.

The rearrangement joins TRBV10-2 to TRBJ2-7, with D perhaps TRBD1 (5 bases). CDR3 size: 13 residues. Trimming shortened V by 3 bases and J by 5 bases, and 11 bases separated the two germline ends. Germline loops: CDR1 WSHSY, CDR2 SAAADI. This chain's CDR3 is CASSDQGKNEQYF. The CDR3 region has the DNA TGCGCCAGCAGTGATCAGGGTAAGAACGAGCAGTACTTC.

This sequence joins TRBV6-1 and TRBJ2-1; D may be TRBD1 (6 bases). The CDR3 loop spans 12 amino acids. Trimming cost V 3 bases and J 6 bases, with 6 bases left between them. In germline, CDR1 is MNHNS, CDR2 SASEGT. CDR3 residues: CASSDRGNEQFF. In DNA, the CDR3 is TGTGCCAGCAGTGACAGGGGCAATGAGCAGTTCTTC.

The chain links TRBV28 to TRBJ1-2, with a possible D match to TRBD1 (5 bases). The CDR3 is 13 residues long. The V and J ends lost 2 bases and 5 bases respectively, with 9 bases between them. Germline CDR1 MDHEN, CDR2 SYDVKM. CDR3 amino acids: CASSLGAGYGYTF. As DNA, the CDR3 is TGTGCCAGCAGTTTAGGGGCAGGGTATGGCTACACCTTC.

A note on this clone: Its ends do not fully match the called genes, so a read error is possible. The J gene is TRBJ2-3, the V gene TRBV19; the match to TRBD2 covers 11 bases. In germline, CDR1 is LNHDA, CDR2 SQIVND (reference sequence). This CDR3 has 15 amino acids. CDR3 in amino acids: CACSGGGGLRDTQYF. The DNA for the CDR3 is TGTGCCTGTAGCGGGGGGGGAGGGCTGCGGGATACGCAGTATTTT. Full variable domain (remainder filled in from reference TRBV19 and TRBJ2-3): DGGITQSPKYLFRKEGQNVTLSCEQNLNHDAMYWYRQDPGQGLRLIYYSQIVNDFQKGDIAEGYSVSREKKESFPLTVTSAQKNPTAFYLCACSGGGGLRDTQYFGPGTRLTVL.

The chain carries TRBV30 and TRBJ2-7, with 11 nucleotides matching TRBD1. The V segment lost 5 bases and the J segment 5 bases; nucleotides outside the gene matches: 2. The germline V gene encodes CDR1 GTSNPN and CDR2 SVGIG (reference sequence). The CDR3 sequence is 12 residues long. The CDR3 reads CAWGTGGHEQYF. CDR3 in DNA: TGTGCCTGGGGGACAGGGGGACACGAGCAGTACTTC.

Only one count was recorded for this clone. This chain links TRBV3-1 (or the pseudogene TRBV3-2) with TRBJ2-7; 13 nucleotides line up with TRBD2. The trim removed 4 bases at V and 2 bases at J, leaving 20 bases unmatched. This CDR3 spans 21 amino acids. Germline V gene data show CDR1 as LGHDT and CDR2 as YNNKEL (reference sequence). The CDR3 coding sequence is TGTGCCAGCAGCCGAACGGGGCCTAACCGGACTAGCGGGAGTAGTCCCTACGAGCAGTACTTC. Amino acid sequence: CASSRTGPNRTSGSSPYEQYF.

The V call is TRBV10-1, the J call TRBJ2-3; 8 nucleotides align to TRBD2. The CDR3 covers 15 residues. Germline V lookup: CDR1 WNHNN, CDR2 SYGVQD (reference sequence). Germline trimming cut 2 bases from V and 3 bases from J; bases unmatched to any gene: 4. The CDR3 spells CASSEQAGVTDTQYF. CDR3 DNA sequence: TGCGCCAGCAGTGAGCAAGCGGGAGTGACAGATACGCAGTATTTT.

The rearrangement joins TRBV7-2 to TRBJ1-6; D gene unclear. Trimming left V 2 bases short and J 7 bases short, with 9 bases between. Germline V gene sequence: CDR1 SGHTA, CDR2 FQGNSA. CDR3 length equals 14 residues. CDR3 bases: TGTGCCAGCAGCTTACTCTTTAGCAATTCACCCCTCCACTTT. It encodes CASSLLFSNSPLHF.

The chain joins TRBV3-1 (or the pseudogene TRBV3-2) to TRBJ1-1, with D possibly TRBD1 on 6 matching bases. The length of the CDR3 is 15 residues. Germline values: CDR1 LGHDT, CDR2 YNNKEL (reference sequence). The germline V and J ends were trimmed by 5 bases and 0 bases, with 13 bases remaining between them. In DNA, the CDR3 is TGTGCCAGCAGCACAACCGGGACAATGAACACTGAAGCTTTCTTT. Translated: CASSTTGTMNTEAFF.

The chain employs TRBV28 and TRBJ2-1; 7 bases are shared with TRBD2. Per germline, CDR1 MDHEN and CDR2 SYDVKM. This CDR3 contains 18 residues. V lost 5 bases and J lost 8; bases outside the gene matches: 21. CDR3 loop: CASSPGGSRRTPSDEQFF. The CDR3 coding sequence is TGTGCCAGCAGTCCGGGCGGGAGTAGGAGGACCCCCTCAGATGAGCAGTTCTTC.

This chain joins TRBV4-1 and TRBJ1-5; a possible D gene is TRBD1 (6 bases). Between the trimmed V and J ends, which lost 4 bases and 6 bases, there was a span of 25 bases. Germline V gives CDR1 MGHRA, CDR2 YSYEKL. The length of the CDR3 is 18 residues. CDR3 sequence (DNA): TGCGCCAGCAGCCCCCTCTGGTCAGGCAAGGGGGACGGTCAGCCCCAGCATTTT. Translation: CASSPLWSGKGDGQPQHF.

V gene TRBV18 combines with J gene TRBJ1-6, with TRBD1 matching over 7 bases. The CDR3 spans 15 residues. Germline CDR1 and CDR2: KGHSH and LQKENI. The junction had 7 bases not matched to a gene; V was cut back by 4 bases and J by 7 bases. DNA of the CDR3: TGTGCCAGCTCACGGGACAGTCGCCCCAATTCACCCCTCCACTTT. This codes for CASSRDSRPNSPLHF.

The CDR3: CASSLEGLASETQYF. CDR3 in DNA: TGCGCCAGCAGCTTGGAAGGACTAGCATCGGAGACCCAGTACTTC. The chain is built from TRBV5-1 and TRBJ2-5, with 8 bases matching TRBD2. The V segment lost 0 bases and the J segment 5 bases; nucleotides outside the gene matches: 6. This CDR3 comprises 15 residues. Germline CDR1 is SGHRS and CDR2 is YFSETQ.

This sequence joins TRBV10-2 and TRBJ1-2, with TRBD1 matching 10 bases. The CDR3 sequence is 14 residues long. J gave up 10 bases and V 1 base, and 6 bases lay outside the gene matches. Germline V gives CDR1 WSHSY, CDR2 SAAADI. The chain's CDR3 is CASSEYPDRGSYTF. For the CDR3, the DNA is TGCGCCAGCAGTGAGTACCCGGACAGGGGGTCCTACACCTTC.